These 14 T cell receptor beta chains came from one sample sequenced in a study of T cells in Graves' hyperthyroidism and ophthalmopathy. RNA transcripts served as the template for amplifying TCR beta CDR3 regions. In the first-round RT-PCR of the TCR CDR3, the HTBI primer set was used. TCRdb processed the multiplex PCR reads anew with MiXCR; each CDR3 protein has one entry. The table lists about 580,000 distinct CDR3 sequences, 46% of them singletons. The specimen sequenced was peripheral blood or thyroid tissue (not recorded which). These receptors all stem from a woman between 18 and 30 years old with Graves' hyperthyroidism.

This clonotype was counted ten times or more. The chain uses TRBV2 and TRBJ1-5, with D tentatively TRBD1 (5 bases). Germline assignment: CDR1 SNHLY and CDR2 FYNNEI. With 7 bases removed from V and 6 bases from J, the gap between germline ends came to 13 bases. The CDR3 totals 13 residues. In DNA form, the CDR3 reads TGTGCCAGCATAGGGGAGTTGGGTCAGCCCCAGCATTTT. Protein: CASIGELGQPQHF.

The table lists this clonotype with many counts. V is TRBV11-2 and J is TRBJ2-2, with D maybe TRBD2 (6 bases). Looked up from germline, CDR1 is SGHAT and CDR2 is FQNNGV. Trimming took 5 bases from V and 6 from J, leaving 13 bases between them. The CDR3 extends over 14 amino acids. The CDR3 reads CASSLRRGAGELFF. In nucleotides, the CDR3 is TGTGCCAGCAGCCTCCGGCGGGGCGCCGGGGAGCTGTTTTTT. The full variable domain, completed using reference TRBV11-2 and TRBJ2-2, is EAGVAQSPRYKIIEKRQSVAFWCNPISGHATLYWYQQILGQGPKLLIQFQNNGVVDDSQLPKDRFSAERLKGVDSTLKIQPAKLEDSAVYLCASSLRRGAGELFFGEGSRLTVL.

This rearrangement joins TRBV5-4 to TRBJ2-5, with D maybe TRBD2 (5 bases). The CDR3 length is 14 residues. Trimming took 10 bases from V and 4 from J, leaving 20 bases between them. CDR1 is SGHNT, CDR2 YYREEE, per germline (reference sequence). CDR3 DNA sequence: TGTGCCGCGAGACATGTAGCGAATCGAGAGACCCAGTACTTC. This translates into CAARHVANRETQYF.

This clonotype was picked up a small number of times. This chain links TRBV7-9 with TRBJ2-7; D gene ambiguous. Between the trimmed V and J ends, which lost 5 bases and 4 bases, there was a span of 12 bases. The CDR3 spans 13 residues. From germline, CDR1 is SEHNR and CDR2 FQNEAQ (reference sequence). CDR3 coding DNA: TGTGCCAGCAGCCCATCGGTGTCTTACGAGCAGTACTTC. Residues: CASSPSVSYEQYF.

At least ten counts were recorded for this clonotype. The chain's CDR3 is CASSLAGGHTEAFF. DNA of the CDR3: TGTGCCAGCAGCTTGGCCGGCGGCCACACTGAAGCTTTCTTT. The gene calls are TRBV5-6 and TRBJ1-1; no definite D call. The CDR3 covers 14 residues. Trimming left V 0 bases short and J 3 bases short, with 9 bases between. Germline-derived CDR1 and CDR2 are SGHDT and YYEEEE.

This chain connects TRBV2 to TRBJ1-6, with 10 nucleotides matching TRBD1. Germline V lookup: CDR1 SNHLY, CDR2 FYNNEI. J was trimmed by 9 bases and V by 7 bases; bases with no gene match: 6. The CDR3 sequence is 14 residues long. This CDR3 is CASTATGGGSPLHF. CDR3 nucleotides: TGTGCCAGCACCGCGACAGGGGGCGGTTCACCCCTCCACTTT.

Of note for this clonotype: This CDR3 is missing its conserved last phenylalanine or tryptophan, likely due to a read error. The DNA is left out, because the CDR3 cannot be placed on it with certainty; the CDR3 is given as TCRdb lists it. This sequence joins TRBV11-1 and TRBJ2-6; the DNA was not compared with TRBD1, the D call given in the table. Germline CDR1 reads SGHAT; CDR2 reads FQDESV (reference sequence). Ends included, the CDR3 has 12 residues. CDR3: CASSSVGQGTDT.

This clonotype has just a few counts. The gene calls are TRBV12-5 and TRBJ2-5; D is uncertain. V was shortened by 3 bases and J by 1 base, with 9 bases between the two germline ends. CDR3 length: 14 amino acids. CDR1 is LGHNT, CDR2 FRNRAP, per germline. CDR3 nucleotide sequence: TGTGCTAGTGGTTTAGGACCTAGCCAAGAGACCCAGTACTTC. Translation gives CASGLGPSQETQYF.

V gene TRBV11-2 combines with J gene TRBJ1-5; a possible D gene is TRBD1 (5 bases). The V and J ends lost 0 bases and 7 bases respectively, with 10 bases between them. The length of the CDR3 is 14 residues. The V gene's germline CDR1 is SGHAT and CDR2 FQNNGV. This CDR3 reads CASSLEAGRQPQHF. Here the CDR3 DNA reads TGTGCCAGCAGCTTAGAGGCAGGGAGGCAGCCCCAGCATTTT.

This clonotype is a singleton in its sample. The J gene is TRBJ2-7, the V gene TRBV2; 8 nucleotides align to TRBD1. The CDR3 spans 13 residues. Germline CDR1 SNHLY, CDR2 FYNNEI. Losses at the gene ends were 8 bases for V and 2 bases for J; bases not matched to a gene: 5. CDR3 in amino acids: CASLGQETYEQYF. The CDR3 DNA follows: TGTGCCAGCTTGGGACAGGAGACCTACGAGCAGTACTTC.

This clonotype was counted ten times or more. V gene TRBV6-5 combines with J gene TRBJ1-2; D gene unclear. Trimming took 7 bases from V and 4 from J, leaving 13 bases between them. The CDR3 runs to 13 residues. Germline CDR1 reads MNHEY; CDR2 reads SVGAGI. This CDR3 is CASKGAKLYGYTF. As DNA, the CDR3 is TGTGCCAGCAAAGGAGCCAAACTCTATGGCTACACCTTC.

This clonotype was picked up a small number of times. This chain joins TRBV18 and TRBJ2-7; D is perhaps TRBD2 (6 bases). Per the germline V gene, CDR1 is KGHSH and CDR2 is LQKENI. The CDR3 has 16 residues. V was shortened by 1 base and J by 3 bases, with 16 bases between the two germline ends. CDR3 sequence reads: CASSPLTGSGRYEQYF. CDR3 coding DNA: TGTGCCAGCTCACCACTGACCGGTAGCGGACGCTACGAGCAGTACTTC.

This clonotype was seen repeatedly, ten times or more. The chain is built from TRBV29-1 and TRBJ2-2; no clear D gene. The CDR3 is made up of 13 amino acids. The V end lost 0 bases, the J end lost 6 bases, and 8 bases lay between the germline ends. The germline gives CDR1 SQVTM, CDR2 ANQGSEA. The CDR3 DNA follows: TGCAGCGTTGAAGACGAGGTCCCCGGGGAGCTGTTTTTT. Translating it yields CSVEDEVPGELFF.

This clonotype was detected only a few times. This sequence joins TRBV20-1 and TRBJ2-5; D unresolved. Germline values: CDR1 DFQATT, CDR2 SNEGSKA (reference sequence). This CDR3 region has 13 residues. V lost 5 bases, J lost 2 bases, and 12 bases lay in between. CDR3 sequence (DNA): TGCAGTGCTCACCCATATCCGCAAGAGACCCAGTACTTC. As protein: CSAHPYPQETQYF.